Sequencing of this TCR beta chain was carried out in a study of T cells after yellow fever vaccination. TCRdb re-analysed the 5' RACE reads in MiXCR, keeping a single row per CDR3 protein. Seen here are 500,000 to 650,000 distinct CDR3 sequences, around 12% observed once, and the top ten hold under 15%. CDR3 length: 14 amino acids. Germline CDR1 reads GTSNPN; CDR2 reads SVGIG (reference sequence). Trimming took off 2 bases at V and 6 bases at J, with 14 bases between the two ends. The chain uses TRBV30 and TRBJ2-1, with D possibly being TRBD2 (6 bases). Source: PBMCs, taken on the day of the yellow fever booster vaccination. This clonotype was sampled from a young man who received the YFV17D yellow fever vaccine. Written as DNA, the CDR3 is TGTGCCTGGAGTTCGTTGACTAGTTTCAATGAGCAGTTCTTC. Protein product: CAWSSLTSFNEQFF.